A single sample is the source of the 30 T cell receptor beta chains below, sequenced in a study of blood T cell repertoires in COVID-19. Some clones are missing from TCRdb's copy, which holds only in-frame ones; the method was immunoSEQ multiplex PCR. The sample has around 300,000 clones; over 70% are singletons. The sequencing sample was made of PBMCs or T cells enriched from blood (not recorded which). The receptors were sampled from a young man who had recovered from COVID-19.

For this clone: Other DNA sequences in the sample encode the same CDR3. The J gene is TRBJ1-4, the V gene TRBV9, with 9 positions matching TRBD1. The CDR3 contains 15 residues. J gave up 7 bases and V 4 bases, and 8 bases lay outside the gene matches. Germline values: CDR1 SGDLS, CDR2 YYNGEE. Here the CDR3 DNA reads TGTGCCAGCAGCCCCTGGACAGGGGTCGGTGAAAAACTGTTTTTT. Translated: CASSPWTGVGEKLFF.

The chain couples TRBV6-6 to TRBJ1-4; 8 bases are a match to TRBD1. The CDR3 runs to 14 residues. The ends lost 5 bases at V and 10 bases at J; junction bases unmatched: 9. The germline gives CDR1 MNHNY, CDR2 SVGAGI (reference sequence). The CDR3 sequence is CASSASGGAVKLFF. CDR3 coding DNA: TGTGCCAGCAGTGCCTCAGGGGGCGCGGTAAAACTGTTTTTT.

V and J are TRBV21-1 and TRBJ2-5; TRBD2 is the table's D call, not checked against the DNA. TRBV21-1 is assigned pseudogene status. The CDR3 runs 15 residues. The CDR3 region is CASSKESQLRGTQYF. The CDR3 nucleotides read TGTGCCAGCAGCAAAGAGAGTCAGCTTAGAGGGACCCAGTACTTC.

The J gene is TRBJ2-5, the V gene TRBV28; D perhaps matches TRBD1 (5 bases). Trimming removed 3 bases from V and 2 bases from J, with 28 bases in between. Germline V CDR1 and CDR2: MDHEN, SYDVKM. The CDR3 extends over 20 amino acids. The CDR3 nucleotides are TGTGCCAGCAGTTTCTTTTCGCCGGACAACACACCCCTAATTCAAGAGACCCAGTACTTC. As protein: CASSFFSPDNTPLIQETQYF.

This clone was found many times. At one end the junction does not follow the germline gene, possibly because of a read error. The V call is TRBV19, the J call TRBJ2-7; TRBD1 matches at 10 bases. This CDR3 region has 16 residues. Germline assignment: CDR1 LNHDA and CDR2 SQIVND (reference sequence). The CDR3 spells CASSIGTGQGSSEQYF. Written as DNA, the CDR3 is TGTGCCAGTAGTATAGGGACGGGACAGGGGTCCTCCGAGCAGTACTTC.

V is TRBV7-8 and J is TRBJ2-1, with TRBD2 matching 7 bases. The CDR3 is 16 residues long. Trimming took 1 base from V and 8 from J; bases not matched to a gene: 11. CDR1 SGHVS and CDR2 FQNEAQ come from the germline V gene. This CDR3 is CASSLESGAPGHEQFF. As DNA, the CDR3 is TGTGCCAGCAGCTTAGAAAGCGGGGCGCCAGGCCATGAGCAGTTCTTC. The complete variable domain, with remaining parts taken from reference TRBV7-8 and TRBJ2-1, reads GAGVSQSPRYKVAKRGQDVALRCDPISGHVSLFWYQQALGQGPEFLTYFQNEAQLDKSGLPSDRFFAERPEGSVSTLKIQRTQQEDSAVYLCASSLESGAPGHEQFFGPGTRLTVL.

The gene calls are TRBV5-5 and TRBJ2-3; the match to TRBD1 covers 10 bases. Germline CDR1 is SGHKS and CDR2 is YYEKEE (reference sequence). The V segment lost 4 bases and the J segment 2 bases; nucleotides outside the gene matches: 10. This CDR3 contains 17 residues. In DNA, the CDR3 is TGTGCCAGCAGCCCGACAGGGGGCTCTAGGGCCACAGATACGCAGTATTTT. Translating gives CASSPTGGSRATDTQYF.

This chain connects TRBV5-5 to TRBJ2-3; tentatively, D is TRBD2 (7 bases). V lost 3 bases, J lost 1 base, and 12 bases lay in between. Per germline, CDR1 SGHKS and CDR2 YYEKEE (reference sequence). This CDR3 has 15 amino acids. This CDR3 reads CASSWAGAGTDTQYF. CDR3 nucleotide sequence: TGTGCCAGCAGCTGGGCGGGGGCAGGCACAGATACGCAGTATTTT.

The chain uses TRBV27 and TRBJ2-2; D perhaps matches TRBD1 (6 bases). The CDR3 runs 15 residues. Germline lookup yields CDR1 MNHEY and CDR2 SMNVEV (reference sequence). The V and J ends lost 0 bases and 1 base respectively, with 6 bases between them. This CDR3 reads CASSLSTGNTGELFF. CDR3 sequence (DNA): TGTGCCAGCAGTTTATCGACAGGGAACACCGGGGAGCTGTTTTTT.

The genes are TRBV11-2 and TRBJ2-5, with a weak D call TRBD1 (7 bases). Germline-derived CDR1 and CDR2 are SGHAT and FQNNGV. V was pared by 1 base and J by 0 bases, with 12 bases between. The CDR3 is 16 amino acids. For the CDR3, the DNA is TGTGCCAGCAGCTTAGTGCCAGGGGGGTACCAAGAGACCCAGTACTTC. Translation gives CASSLVPGGYQETQYF.

V is TRBV21-1 and J is TRBJ2-7; the DNA was not used to check the table's D call, TRBD2. TRBV21-1 is recorded as a pseudogene. The CDR3 is made up of 17 amino acids. CDR3 residues: CASSKGTGPASSYEQYF. CDR3 in DNA: TGTGCCAGCAGCAAAGGAACGGGTCCTGCAAGCTCCTACGAGCAGTACTTC.

The genes are TRBV7-2 and TRBJ2-1; possibly TRBD2 for D (5 bases). CDR3 length: 14 residues. Trimming took off 1 base at V and 4 bases at J, with 8 bases between the two ends. CDR1 is SGHTA, CDR2 FQGNSA, per germline. CDR3 region: CASSLVGSYNEQFF. CDR3 bases: TGTGCCAGCAGCTTAGTTGGGAGTTACAATGAGCAGTTCTTC.

The chain employs TRBV28 and TRBJ1-2; D might be TRBD1 (5 bases). The V gene lost 11 bases and the J gene lost 2 bases, with 12 bases spanning the gap. This CDR3 comprises 12 residues. Germline loops: CDR1 MDHEN, CDR2 SYDVKM. The chain's CDR3 is CAGSRANYGYTF. The CDR3 DNA sequence: TGTGCCGGATCCAGGGCCAACTATGGCTACACCTTC.

The V and J genes are TRBV19 and TRBJ2-5, with D perhaps TRBD2 (6 bases). Trimming took 3 bases from V and 4 from J, leaving 9 bases between them. Germline loops: CDR1 LNHDA, CDR2 SQIVND (reference sequence). The CDR3 is 13 amino acids. CDR3 bases: TGTGCCAGTAGTATTCAGGGAGGAGAGACCCAGTACTTC. Amino acids: CASSIQGGETQYF.

The chain combines TRBV28 with TRBJ1-2, with 9 bases matching TRBD1. J was trimmed by 1 base and V by 5 bases; bases with no gene match: 8. Germline CDR1 and CDR2: MDHEN and SYDVKM. This CDR3 has 16 amino acids. CDR3 amino acids: CASSPVPGQGNYGYTF. CDR3 nucleotide sequence: TGTGCCAGCAGTCCTGTCCCGGGACAGGGTAACTATGGCTACACCTTC.

The sample holds a few counts of this clone. CDR3 protein: CATSVGGQGDNEQFF. DNA of the CDR3: TGTGCCACCAGTGTGGGCGGACAGGGGGACAATGAGCAGTTCTTC. The chain joins TRBV24-1 to TRBJ2-1, with 10 nucleotides matching TRBD1. J lost 5 bases, V lost 5 bases, and 5 bases had no gene match. Germline CDR1 is KGHDR and CDR2 is SFDVKD. The CDR3 has 15 amino acids.

The V gene is TRBV11-3, the J gene TRBJ2-2, with D perhaps matching TRBD1 (5 bases). The germline V gene has CDR1 SGHNT and CDR2 YENEEA. This CDR3 has 13 residues. V was trimmed by 2 bases and J by 7 bases, leaving 8 bases between them. Here the CDR3 reads CASSLSGFGELFF. The CDR3 DNA is TGTGCCAGCAGCTTATCAGGGTTCGGGGAGCTGTTTTTT.

The chain has TRBV29-1 and TRBJ2-7; TRBD1 aligns across 7 bases. Unmatched junction bases numbered 3, after V lost 2 bases and J lost 2 bases. CDR1 and CDR2 from the germline V gene are SQVTM and ANQGSEA. CDR3 size: 13 residues. The CDR3, as DNA: TGCAGCGTTGAAACCACAGGGGCCTACGAGCAGTACTTC. Translating it yields CSVETTGAYEQYF.

The DNA for the CDR3 is TGCGCCAGCAATCCCACCGACAGGGTGGGTGAGCAGTTCTTC. The encoded protein is CASNPTDRVGEQFF. The chain combines TRBV10-1 with TRBJ2-1, with 7 nucleotides matching TRBD1. CDR1 and CDR2 from the germline V gene are WNHNN and SYGVQD (reference sequence). The CDR3 loop spans 14 amino acids. Losses at the gene ends were 7 bases for V and 9 bases for J; bases not matched to a gene: 12.

The chain carries TRBV7-9 and TRBJ2-7, with D maybe TRBD2 (6 bases). Looked up from germline, CDR1 is SEHNR and CDR2 is FQNEAQ (reference sequence). Trimming pared 5 bases from V and 2 bases from J, leaving 13 bases between. The CDR3 has 14 amino acids. This CDR3 reads CASSPRLGAYEQYF. In DNA, the CDR3 is TGTGCCAGCAGCCCCAGACTAGGAGCCTACGAGCAGTACTTC.

The rearrangement uses TRBV7-9 and TRBJ2-7; 8 nucleotides align to TRBD2. Germline V gene lookup returns CDR1 SEHNR and CDR2 FQNEAQ (reference sequence). This CDR3 region has 16 residues. With V trimmed by 5 bases and J by 4 bases, 13 bases remained unmatched. This CDR3 is CASSPRTSKLGYEQYF. DNA of the CDR3: TGTGCCAGCAGCCCTAGGACTAGCAAACTGGGGTACGAGCAGTACTTC.

This clone came up once. The rearrangement links TRBV19 to TRBJ2-1, with 10 bases identical to TRBD2. Germline V gene data show CDR1 as LNHDA and CDR2 as SQIVND (reference sequence). This CDR3 spans 12 amino acids. With 6 bases clipped from V and 11 bases from J, the junction kept 4 bases outside the gene matches. The CDR3, as DNA: TGTGCCAGTAGATTTAGCGGGGGGCAGCAGTTCTTC. Protein: CASRFSGGQQFF. Full variable domain (remainder filled in from reference TRBV19 and TRBJ2-1): DGGITQSPKYLFRKEGQNVTLSCEQNLNHDAMYWYRQDPGQGLRLIYYSQIVNDFQKGDIAEGYSVSREKKESFPLTVTSAQKNPTAFYLCASRFSGGQQFFGPGTRLTVL.

The gene calls are TRBV6-5 and TRBJ1-2, with D tentatively TRBD1 (6 bases). Trimming removed 5 bases from V and 4 bases from J, with 17 bases in between. The CDR3 loop spans 15 amino acids. The germline CDR1 and CDR2 sequences are MNHEY and SVGAGI. CDR3 sequence: CASSLGGARSYGYTF. CDR3 bases: TGTGCCAGCAGTCTTGGGGGGGCGCGGAGCTATGGCTACACCTTC.

The chain is built from TRBV7-8 and TRBJ2-7, with 10 bases lining up with TRBD2. The CDR3 length is 14 residues. Germline CDR1 SGHVS, CDR2 FQNEAQ. V trimming: 5 bases; J trimming: 4 bases; junction bases outside the gene matches: 5. CDR3: CASSPSGGAYEQYF. The DNA of the CDR3 is TGTGCCAGCAGCCCCAGCGGGGGGGCTTACGAGCAGTACTTC.

Here the CDR3 reads CASSQGSYNEQFF. The DNA of the CDR3 is TGTGCCAGCAGTCAGGGTTCTTACAATGAGCAGTTCTTC. The chain uses TRBV28 and TRBJ2-1; D possibly corresponds to TRBD1 (5 bases). V was trimmed by 5 bases and J by 4 bases, leaving 9 bases between them. CDR1 MDHEN and CDR2 SYDVKM come from the germline V gene. The CDR3 contains 13 residues.

V gene TRBV2 combines with J gene TRBJ2-7; 15 nucleotides agree with TRBD2. The CDR3 runs 17 residues. The V and J ends lost 4 bases and 2 bases, in that order; junction bases with no gene match: 6. Germline assignment: CDR1 SNHLY and CDR2 FYNNEI. In DNA form, the CDR3 reads TGTGCCAGCAGTGGTCCGGGACTAGCGGGGGGTACCTACGAGCAGTACTTC. It codes for CASSGPGLAGGTYEQYF. The complete variable domain, with remaining parts taken from reference TRBV2 and TRBJ2-7, reads EPEVTQTPSHQVTQMGQEVILRCVPISNHLYFYWYRQILGQKVEFLVSFYNNEISEKSEIFDDQFSVERPDGSNFTLKIRSTKLEDSAMYFCASSGPGLAGGTYEQYFGPGTRLTVT.

The V gene is TRBV3-1 (or the pseudogene TRBV3-2), the J gene TRBJ2-5; 8 bases line up with TRBD2. The CDR3 totals 15 residues. Germline CDR1 and CDR2: LGHDT and YNNKEL (reference sequence). V was pared by 0 bases and J by 1 base, with 1 base of the junction left unmatched. CDR3 amino acids: CASSQERGVQETQYF. The DNA for the CDR3 is TGTGCCAGCAGCCAAGAGCGGGGGGTCCAAGAGACCCAGTACTTC.

This clone was seen only once. CDR3 residues: CASTLQETQYF. The CDR3 DNA is TGTGCCAGCACCTTACAAGAGACCCAGTACTTC. The V and J genes are TRBV2 and TRBJ2-5, with D hard to call. The germline V and J ends were trimmed by 7 bases and 2 bases, with 5 bases remaining between them. This CDR3 has 11 amino acids. In germline, CDR1 is SNHLY, CDR2 FYNNEI.

The J gene is TRBJ2-7, the V gene TRBV27; 7 bases are a match to TRBD2. The V segment lost 2 bases and the J segment 4 bases; nucleotides outside the gene matches: 8. In germline, CDR1 is MNHEY, CDR2 SMNVEV (reference sequence). The CDR3 loop spans 15 amino acids. CDR3 sequence (DNA): TGTGCCAGCAGTTTAACTAGCGCGAGCTTTTACGAGCAGTACTTC. Its protein is CASSLTSASFYEQYF.

This clone was observed a single time. The V gene is TRBV30, the J gene TRBJ1-3, with D possibly matching TRBD1 (6 bases). The CDR3 sequence is 16 residues long. Trimming left V 0 bases short and J 0 bases short, with 12 bases between. CDR1 GTSNPN and CDR2 SVGIG come from the germline V gene (reference sequence). The CDR3 protein is CAWSVGQLSSGNTIYF. DNA of the CDR3: TGTGCCTGGAGTGTAGGACAGCTGAGCTCTGGAAACACCATATATTTT.